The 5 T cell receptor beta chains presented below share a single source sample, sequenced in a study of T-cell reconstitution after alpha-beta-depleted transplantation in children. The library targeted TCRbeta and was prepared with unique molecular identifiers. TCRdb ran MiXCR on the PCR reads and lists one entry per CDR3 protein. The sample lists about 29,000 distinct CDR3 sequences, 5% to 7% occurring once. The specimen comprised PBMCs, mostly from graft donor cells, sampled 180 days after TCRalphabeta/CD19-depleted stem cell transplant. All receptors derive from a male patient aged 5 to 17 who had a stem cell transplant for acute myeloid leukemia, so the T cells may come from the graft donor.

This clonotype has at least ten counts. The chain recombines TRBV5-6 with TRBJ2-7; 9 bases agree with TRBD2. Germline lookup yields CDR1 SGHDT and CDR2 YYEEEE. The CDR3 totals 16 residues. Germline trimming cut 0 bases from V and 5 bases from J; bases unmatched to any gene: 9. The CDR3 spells CASSLDRGRATHEQYF. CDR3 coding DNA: TGTGCCAGCAGCTTGGATCGCGGGAGGGCCACCCACGAGCAGTACTTC.

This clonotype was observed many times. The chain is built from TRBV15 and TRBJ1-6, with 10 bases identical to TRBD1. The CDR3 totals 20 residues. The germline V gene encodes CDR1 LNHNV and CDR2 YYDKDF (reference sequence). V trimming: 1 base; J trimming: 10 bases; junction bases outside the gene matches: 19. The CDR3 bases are TGTGCCACCAGCAGAGTTCTCCCAGACGCCGGGACAGGGGTTGGATCACCCCTCCACTTT. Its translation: CATSRVLPDAGTGVGSPLHF.

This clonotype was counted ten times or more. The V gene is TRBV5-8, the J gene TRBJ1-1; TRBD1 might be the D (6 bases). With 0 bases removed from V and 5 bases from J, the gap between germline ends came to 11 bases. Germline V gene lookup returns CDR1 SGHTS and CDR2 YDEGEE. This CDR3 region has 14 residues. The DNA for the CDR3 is TGTGCCAGCAGCTTGGTCGGGGGCGGGACTGAAGCTTTCTTT. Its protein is CASSLVGGGTEAFF.

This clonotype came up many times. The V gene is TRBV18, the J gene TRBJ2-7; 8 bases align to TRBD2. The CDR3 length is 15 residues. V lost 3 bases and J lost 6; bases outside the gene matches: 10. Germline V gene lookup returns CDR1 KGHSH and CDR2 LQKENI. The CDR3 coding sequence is TGTGCCAGCTCACCTTTACCCCTAGCGGGTGGCGAGCAGTACTTC. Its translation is CASSPLPLAGGEQYF.

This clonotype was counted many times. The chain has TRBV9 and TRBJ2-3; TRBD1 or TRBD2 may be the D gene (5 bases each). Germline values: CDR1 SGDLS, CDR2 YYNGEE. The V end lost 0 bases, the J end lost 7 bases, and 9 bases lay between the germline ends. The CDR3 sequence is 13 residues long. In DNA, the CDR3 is TGTGCCAGCAGCGTAGAGGGGAGATATACGCAGTATTTT. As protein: CASSVEGRYTQYF.